This is a list of T cell receptor beta chains from one sample in a study of blood T cell repertoires in COVID-19. Profiled with immunoSEQ multiplex PCR; TCRdb holds only in-frame clones, not every one. Of about 77,000 clones detected, under 95% appear once; the ten largest clones hold approximately 15%. Sequencing used peripheral blood. These receptor sequences come from a woman aged 80 or over with active or convalescent COVID-19. The CDR3 runs from the conserved cysteine through the conserved F or W. Each record gives: D gene, clone size, V gene, J gene, CDR3 protein, CDR3 DNA. The D gene is left open where the match is weak. Rows give clone size only sometimes, using once, few, many, or a class for an expanded clone.

.	.	TRBV7-9	TRBJ1-1	CASSNLEGGPNTEAFF	TGTGCCAGCAGCAACTTAGAAGGAGGGCCCAACACTGAAGCTTTCTTT
.	.	TRBV4-2	TRBJ1-5	CASSQAQGNNQPQHF	TGTGCCAGCAGCCAAGCCCAGGGGAACAATCAGCCCCAGCATTTT
TRBD1	.	TRBV7-2	TRBJ1-6	CASSWQGANSPLHF	TGTGCCAGCAGCTGGCAGGGGGCCAATTCACCCCTCCACTTT
.	.	TRBV6-2/TRBV6-3	TRBJ2-3	CASSPDRTDTQYF	TGTGCCAGCAGCCCCGACAGGACAGATACGCAGTATTTT
TRBD1	.	TRBV6-6	TRBJ2-7	CASSPHGTGGHVLSYEQYF	TGTGCCAGCAGTCCCCATGGGACAGGGGGACACGTCCTCTCCTACGAGCAGTACTTC
TRBD2	.	TRBV7-2	TRBJ2-1	CASSLVAGGVLYNEQFF	TGTGCCAGCAGCTTAGTAGCGGGGGGTGTTTTATACAATGAGCAGTTCTTC
.	once	TRBV5-5	TRBJ1-3	CASSLGPGSGNTIYF	TGTGCCAGCAGCTTGGGGCCGGGGTCTGGAAACACCATATATTTT
.	.	TRBV18	TRBJ1-2	CASSPQGNYGYTF	TGTGCCAGCTCACCCCAGGGGAACTATGGCTACACCTTC
.	.	TRBV5-1	TRBJ2-5	CASSAAGAGETQYF	TGCGCCAGCAGCGCCGCAGGGGCCGGAGAGACCCAGTACTTC
TRBD1	.	TRBV7-2	TRBJ2-7	CASSKSGTGNYEQYF	TGTGCCAGCAGCAAATCCGGGACAGGGAACTACGAGCAGTACTTC
TRBD2	.	TRBV10-1	TRBJ2-2	CASSGGWTGELFF	TGCGCGTCGTCGGGAGGGTGGACCGGGGAGCTGTTTTTT
.	.	TRBV28	TRBJ1-1	CASTRGRGWGTEAFF	TGTGCCAGCACCCGGGGCAGGGGATGGGGCACTGAAGCTTTCTTT
TRBD2	.	TRBV6-2/TRBV6-3	TRBJ2-7	CASSYGGGKYEQYF	TGTGCCAGCAGTTACGGGGGGGGAAAATACGAGCAGTACTTC
TRBD1	.	TRBV15	TRBJ1-4	CATSSRDRGNSEKLFF	TGTGCCACCAGCAGTAGGGACAGGGGAAATTCCGAAAAACTGTTTTTT
.	.	TRBV5-6	TRBJ1-1	CASSLVTRGTEAFF	TGTGCCAGCAGCTTGGTTACGCGGGGCACTGAAGCTTTCTTT
.	.	TRBV28	TRBJ1-6	CASNLSGSPLHF	TGTGCCAGCAACCTGAGTGGTTCACCCCTCCACTTT
TRBD1	.	TRBV5-5	TRBJ2-3	CASSLVTGRTDTQYF	TGTGCCAGCAGCTTGGTGACAGGGCGCACAGATACGCAGTATTTT
.	.	TRBV5-4	TRBJ2-1	CASSWRVNEQFF	TGTGCCAGCAGCTGGAGGGTAAATGAGCAGTTCTTC
TRBD1	.	TRBV9	TRBJ1-3	CASSGGTGGLSGNTIYF	TGTGCCAGCAGCGGAGGGACAGGGGGTTTATCGGGAAACACCATATATTTT
TRBD2	.	TRBV7-9	TRBJ2-1	CASSLSSAGGPREQFF	TGTGCCAGCAGCCTTTCGTCAGCGGGGGGGCCTCGTGAGCAGTTCTTC
.	.	TRBV9	TRBJ1-1	CASSALGGKDTEAFF	TGTGCCAGCAGCGCATTGGGAGGGAAGGACACTGAAGCTTTCTTT
TRBD1	.	TRBV9	TRBJ1-2	CASSPAGDRVYGYTF	TGTGCCAGCAGCCCAGCCGGGGACAGGGTATATGGCTACACCTTC
.	.	TRBV4-2	TRBJ2-7	CASSQDLYEQYF	TGTGCCAGCAGCCAAGACCTCTACGAGCAGTACTTC
TRBD1	once	TRBV19	TRBJ1-1	CASSTGDRRNTEAFF	TGTGCCAGTAGTACCGGGGACAGGCGGAACACTGAAGCTTTCTTT
TRBD1	.	TRBV24-1	TRBJ2-7	CATSRTGSYEQYF	TGTGCCACCAGTCGGACAGGGAGCTACGAGCAGTACTTC
TRBD2	.	TRBV5-1	TRBJ2-1	CASSYSGGTNEQFF	TGCGCCAGCAGCTATAGCGGGGGGACGAATGAGCAGTTCTTC
TRBD2	.	TRBV5-1	TRBJ2-2	CASSLRLAGGVANTGELFF	TGCGCCAGCAGCTTACGACTAGCGGGGGGAGTGGCGAACACCGGGGAGCTGTTTTTT